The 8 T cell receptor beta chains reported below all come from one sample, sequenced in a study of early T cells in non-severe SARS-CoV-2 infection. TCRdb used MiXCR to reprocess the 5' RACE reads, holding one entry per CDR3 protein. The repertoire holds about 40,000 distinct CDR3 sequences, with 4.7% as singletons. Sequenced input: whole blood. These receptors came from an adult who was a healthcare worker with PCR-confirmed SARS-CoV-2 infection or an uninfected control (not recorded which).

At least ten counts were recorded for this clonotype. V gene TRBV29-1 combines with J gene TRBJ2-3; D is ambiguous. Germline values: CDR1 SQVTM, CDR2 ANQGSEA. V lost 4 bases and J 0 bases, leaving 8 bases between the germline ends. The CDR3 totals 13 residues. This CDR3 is CSVVGDSTDTQYF. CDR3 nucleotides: TGCAGCGTTGTTGGGGATAGCACAGATACGCAGTATTTT.

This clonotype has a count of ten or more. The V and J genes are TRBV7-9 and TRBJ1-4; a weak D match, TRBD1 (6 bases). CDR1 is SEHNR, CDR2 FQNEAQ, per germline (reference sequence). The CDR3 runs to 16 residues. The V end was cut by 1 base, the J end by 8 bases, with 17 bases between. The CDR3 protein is CASSLVLGGLGEKLFF. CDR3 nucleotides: TGTGCCAGCAGCTTAGTTTTAGGGGGGCTAGGCGAAAAACTGTTTTTT.

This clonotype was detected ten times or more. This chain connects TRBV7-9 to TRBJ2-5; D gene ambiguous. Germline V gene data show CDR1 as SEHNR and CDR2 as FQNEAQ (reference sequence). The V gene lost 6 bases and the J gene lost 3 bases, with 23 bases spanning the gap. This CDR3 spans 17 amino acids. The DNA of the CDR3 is TGTGCCAGCAGTTCGGCTAGGACGGCAAAGCCCGAAGAGACCCAGTACTTC. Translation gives CASSSARTAKPEETQYF.

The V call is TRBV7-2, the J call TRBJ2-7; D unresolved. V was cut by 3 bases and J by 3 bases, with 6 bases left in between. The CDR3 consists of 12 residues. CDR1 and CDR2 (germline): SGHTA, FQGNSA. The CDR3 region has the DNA TGTGCCAGCAGCTTGCTTTTCTACGAGCAGTACTTC. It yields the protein CASSLLFYEQYF.

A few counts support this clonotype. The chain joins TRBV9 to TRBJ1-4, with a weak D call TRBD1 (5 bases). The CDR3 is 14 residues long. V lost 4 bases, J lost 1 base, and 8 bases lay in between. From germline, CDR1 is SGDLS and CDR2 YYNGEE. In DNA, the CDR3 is TGTGCCAGCAGCCCCCAGGGAACTAATGAAAAACTGTTTTTT. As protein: CASSPQGTNEKLFF. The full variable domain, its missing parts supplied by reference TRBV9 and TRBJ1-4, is DSGVTQTPKHLITATGQRVTLRCSPRSGDLSVYWYQQSLDQGLQFLIQYYNGEERAKGNILERFSAQQFPDLHSELNLSSLELGDSALYFCASSPQGTNEKLFFGSGTQLSVL.

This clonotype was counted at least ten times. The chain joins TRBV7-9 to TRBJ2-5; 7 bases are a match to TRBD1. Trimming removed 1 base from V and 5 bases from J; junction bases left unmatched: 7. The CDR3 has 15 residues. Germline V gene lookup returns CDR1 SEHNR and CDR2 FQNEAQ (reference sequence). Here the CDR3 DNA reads TGTGCCAGCAGCTTAGACGCAGGGGGTCGGGAGACCCAGTACTTC. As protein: CASSLDAGGRETQYF.

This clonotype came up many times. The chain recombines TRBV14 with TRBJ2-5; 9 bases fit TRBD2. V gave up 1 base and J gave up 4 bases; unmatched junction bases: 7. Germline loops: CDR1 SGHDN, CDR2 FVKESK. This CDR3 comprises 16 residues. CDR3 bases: TGTGCCAGCAGCCAAGGAAATAGCGGGGGATCAGAGACCCAGTACTTC. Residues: CASSQGNSGGSETQYF.

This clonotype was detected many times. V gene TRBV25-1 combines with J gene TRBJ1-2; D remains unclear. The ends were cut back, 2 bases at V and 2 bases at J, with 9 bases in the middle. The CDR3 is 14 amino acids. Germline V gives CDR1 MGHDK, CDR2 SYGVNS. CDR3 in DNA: TGTGCCAGCAGTGAAGGGAACAGAAACTATGGCTACACCTTC. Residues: CASSEGNRNYGYTF.